These 6 T cell receptor beta chains share one sample of origin, sequenced in a study of Ad26.COV2.S vaccination and SARS-CoV-2 variants. Profiling relied on immunoSEQ multiplex PCR, and the TCRdb table lists in-frame clones only, not all of them. The sample records hundreds of thousands of clones, 80% to 95% being singletons. This sample's treatment: around 19 received Ad26.COV2.S at low or high dose, single or two shots; roughly 5 received placebo; per-sample allocation not given. Sample collection was performed on day 63 after the first vaccine or placebo injection. The material was peripheral blood, obtained in a trial of Ad26.COV2.S vaccine versus placebo. All receptors come from a person between 18 and 60 years old who received the Ad26.COV2.S COVID-19 vaccine or a placebo.

The rearrangement joins TRBV27 to TRBJ2-1; the D gene is possibly TRBD2 (5 bases). CDR1 is MNHEY, CDR2 SMNVEV, per germline (reference sequence). Trimming left V 8 bases short and J 7 bases short, with 9 bases between. The CDR3 contains 11 residues. CDR3 DNA sequence: TGTGCCAGCGCCCGAGGGAATGAGCAGTTCTTC. Translation: CASARGNEQFF.

This chain uses TRBV5-1 with TRBJ2-1, with unresolved D. The V end lost 0 bases, the J end lost 0 bases, and 7 bases lay between the germline ends. This CDR3 is built from 15 residues. The germline V gene has CDR1 SGHRS and CDR2 YFSETQ. The DNA of the CDR3 is TGCGCCAGCAGCTTGGACCTAGTCTCCTACAATGAGCAGTTCTTC. This encodes CASSLDLVSYNEQFF.

In this sample, this clone turned up once. The chain joins TRBV3-1 (or the pseudogene TRBV3-2) to TRBJ2-5; the match to TRBD1 covers 12 bases. V gave up 2 bases and J gave up 4 bases; unmatched junction bases: 5. Germline loops: CDR1 LGHDT, CDR2 YNNKEL (reference sequence). The CDR3 is made up of 16 amino acids. The CDR3 protein is CASSQRRDRGRETQYF. CDR3 in DNA: TGTGCCAGCAGCCAACGGAGGGACAGGGGGCGAGAGACCCAGTACTTC.

This clone was seen a handful of times. The rearrangement links TRBV27 to TRBJ2-2; 14 positions agree with TRBD2. There are 18 residues in the CDR3. The V segment lost 5 bases and the J segment 7 bases; nucleotides outside the gene matches: 12. Germline loops: CDR1 MNHEY, CDR2 SMNVEV (reference sequence). The DNA for the CDR3 is TGTGCCAGCAGTCTCGGGACTAGCGGGAGTAGTAATATCGGGGAGCTGTTTTTT. Residues: CASSLGTSGSSNIGELFF.

V gene TRBV27 combines with J gene TRBJ2-1, with 9 bases fitting TRBD2. Germline trimming cut 5 bases from V and 8 bases from J; bases unmatched to any gene: 7. Germline V lookup: CDR1 MNHEY, CDR2 SMNVEV (reference sequence). This CDR3 has 14 amino acids. CDR3 sequence reads: CASSTGLAWDEQFF. Written as DNA, the CDR3 is TGTGCCAGCAGTACGGGACTAGCTTGGGATGAGCAGTTCTTC.

The rearrangement links TRBV4-3 to TRBJ2-3; TRBD1 or TRBD2 may be the D gene (5 bases each). The CDR3 consists of 13 residues. CDR1 and CDR2 from the germline V gene are LGHNA and YSLEER. Trimming removed 9 bases from V and 2 bases from J, with 12 bases in between. CDR3: CARGVLTTDTQYF. In nucleotides, the CDR3 is TGCGCCAGGGGGGTACTGACCACAGATACGCAGTATTTT.